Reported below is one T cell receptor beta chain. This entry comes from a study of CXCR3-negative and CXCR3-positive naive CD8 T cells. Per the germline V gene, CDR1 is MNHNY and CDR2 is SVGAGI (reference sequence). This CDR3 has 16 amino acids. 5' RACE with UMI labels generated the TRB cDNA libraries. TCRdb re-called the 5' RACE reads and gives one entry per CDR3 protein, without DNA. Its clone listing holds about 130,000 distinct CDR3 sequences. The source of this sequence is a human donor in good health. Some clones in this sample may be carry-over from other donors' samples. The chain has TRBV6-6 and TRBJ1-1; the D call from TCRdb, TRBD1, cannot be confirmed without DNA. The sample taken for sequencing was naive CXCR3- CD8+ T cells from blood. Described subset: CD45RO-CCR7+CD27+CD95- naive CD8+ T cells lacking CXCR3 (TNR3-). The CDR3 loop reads CASSHRPGQGRTEAFF.